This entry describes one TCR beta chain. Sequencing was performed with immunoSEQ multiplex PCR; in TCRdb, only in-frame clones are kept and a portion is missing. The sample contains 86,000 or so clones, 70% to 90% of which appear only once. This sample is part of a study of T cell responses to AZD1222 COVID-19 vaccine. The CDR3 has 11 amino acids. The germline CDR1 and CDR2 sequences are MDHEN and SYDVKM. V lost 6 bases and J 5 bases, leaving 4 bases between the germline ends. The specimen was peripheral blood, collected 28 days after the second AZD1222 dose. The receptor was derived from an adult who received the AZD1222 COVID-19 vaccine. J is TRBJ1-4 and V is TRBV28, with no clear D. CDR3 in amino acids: CASSRNEKLFF. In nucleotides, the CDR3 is TGTGCCAGCAGCCGAAATGAAAAACTGTTTTTT.